This passage covers 9 T cell receptor beta chains from one sample sequenced in a study of healthy donors' naive CD4 and CD8 T cells. Each TCR library used 500 ng of total RNA and a linear amplification protocol. One entry per CDR3 protein results from TCRdb running MiXCR on the reads. Counted here are 180,000 or so distinct CDR3 sequences, about 70% occurring once; the ten biggest clones make up 2.3%. The sequenced material came from naive CD4+ and CD8+ T cells sorted from blood, pooled from several donors. The receptors were sampled from a pool of human donors in good health; the sample pools cells from several healthy donors.

This clonotype was picked up one time. The genes are TRBV19 and TRBJ2-5; tentatively, D is TRBD1 (6 bases). V lost 5 bases and J lost 2, with 12 bases in between. Germline CDR1 LNHDA, CDR2 SQIVND (reference sequence). The CDR3 has 14 residues. The CDR3 region is CASSARQEQETQYF. In DNA form, the CDR3 reads TGTGCCAGTAGTGCCAGACAGGAGCAAGAGACCCAGTACTTC. Supplemented by reference TRBV19 and TRBJ2-5, the full variable domain reads DGGITQSPKYLFRKEGQNVTLSCEQNLNHDAMYWYRQDPGQGLRLIYYSQIVNDFQKGDIAEGYSVSREKKESFPLTVTSAQKNPTAFYLCASSARQEQETQYFGPGTRLLVL.

V gene TRBV2 combines with J gene TRBJ2-1, with D uncertain. The V gene lost 9 bases and the J gene lost 4 bases, with 7 bases spanning the gap. CDR1 SNHLY and CDR2 FYNNEI come from the germline V gene. This CDR3 contains 11 residues. CDR3: CASTIYNEQFF. The CDR3 DNA sequence: TGTGCCAGTACTATATACAATGAGCAGTTCTTC.

The rearrangement links TRBV20-1 to TRBJ1-5; D is possibly TRBD1 (5 bases). Germline CDR1 reads DFQATT; CDR2 reads SNEGSKA (reference sequence). V was cut by 6 bases and J by 8 bases, with 26 bases left in between. CDR3 length equals 16 residues. The CDR3 spells CSAGQSNGGGWEPQHF. The CDR3 DNA follows: TGCAGTGCAGGGCAGAGCAACGGTGGGGGTTGGGAGCCCCAGCATTTT.

This clonotype was counted only a few times. This chain joins TRBV19 and TRBJ2-7, with 7 bases identical to TRBD2. The CDR3 sequence is 15 residues long. After removal of 2 bases from V and 3 bases from J, the junction contained 7 bases not matched to a gene. Per germline, CDR1 LNHDA and CDR2 SQIVND (reference sequence). This chain's CDR3 is CASSIWGSGDYEQYF. The DNA of the CDR3 is TGTGCCAGTAGTATATGGGGAAGCGGGGACTACGAGCAGTACTTC.

The chain has TRBV5-6 and TRBJ1-5, with 8 bases lining up with TRBD1. This CDR3 has 14 residues. Germline CDR1 is SGHDT and CDR2 is YYEEEE. V trimming: 4 bases; J trimming: 9 bases; junction bases outside the gene matches: 9. The CDR3 bases are TGTGCCAGCAGCCACCGGACAGGGTTTGGGCCCCAGCATTTT. This codes for CASSHRTGFGPQHF.

This chain links TRBV7-8 with TRBJ2-1; the D is unclear. The CDR3 spans 14 residues. Germline assignment: CDR1 SGHVS and CDR2 FQNEAQ. The ends were cut back, 7 bases at V and 7 bases at J, with 17 bases in the middle. The CDR3, as DNA: TGTGCCAGCACGAGCAGGTGGCCGGCTAATGAGCAGTTCTTC. This translates into CASTSRWPANEQFF.

The chain couples TRBV2 to TRBJ2-1; 11 bases agree with TRBD2. CDR1 is SNHLY, CDR2 FYNNEI, per germline. V trimming: 4 bases; J trimming: 7 bases; junction bases outside the gene matches: 6. CDR3 size: 15 residues. CDR3 residues: CASSGGTSGRNEQFF. The CDR3 bases are TGTGCCAGCAGTGGGGGGACTAGCGGCCGGAATGAGCAGTTCTTC.

J is TRBJ1-1 and V is TRBV29-1; no clear D. Germline V lookup: CDR1 SQVTM, CDR2 ANQGSEA. Trimming took 6 bases from V and 0 from J, leaving 11 bases between them. The CDR3 loop spans 13 amino acids. The CDR3 nucleotides are TGCAGCGTCGCAGAAACCTTGAACACTGAAGCTTTCTTT. It translates to CSVAETLNTEAFF.

This clonotype was counted a single time. The gene calls are TRBV29-1 and TRBJ2-1, with 9 nucleotides matching TRBD2. J gave up 9 bases and V 3 bases, and 9 bases lay outside the gene matches. The CDR3 has 14 residues. Germline V CDR1 and CDR2: SQVTM, ANQGSEA. CDR3 in DNA: TGCAGCGTTGATACTAGCGGGCGGGTGATTGAGCAGTTCTTC. Translation gives CSVDTSGRVIEQFF.